The clone carrying this T cell receptor beta chain was observed a handful of times. The target antigen is unknown. Expressed TCRB transcripts were sequenced because the entire RNA isolate underwent reverse transcription. Sequenced by immunoSEQ multiplex PCR; TCRdb stores in-frame clones only, minus some. This sample yields 300,000 to 350,000 clones, of which over 7% are seen a single time; about 1% belongs to the top ten. The ends were cut back, 0 bases at V and 6 bases at J, with 17 bases in the middle. CDR3 length equals 17 residues. Germline V gives CDR1 SGHTA, CDR2 FQGNSA. The data were obtained in a study of beta chain features in type 1 diabetes. General study points: For Type 1 diabetes patients, all four CD4+ subsets carried TCRB CDR3s that were moderately but significantly shorter.

The chain carries TRBV7-2 and TRBJ2-2, with D hard to call. Sequencing used central memory CD4+ T cells from blood. This clonotype originated in a man aged 30-40 years with type 1 diabetes. CDR3: CASSLALGPEDPGELFF. CDR3 DNA: TGTGCCAGCAGCTTAGCGCTCGGACCCGAGGACCCCGGGGAGCTGTTTTTT.